Listed here are 17 T cell receptor beta chains from one sample, sequenced in a study of molecular identifiers for immune sequencing clone quantification (dated by TCRdb to 2016 to 2018). Libraries came from PCR. Instrument on record: NextSeq 500. Using fastp trimming at Q25 and MiXCR clonotype assembly, TCRdb reanalyzed the public sequencing data and kept in-frame beta chains. Every distinct CDR3 protein forms one entry, paired with its most common genes and DNA. The sample table holds some 680,000 distinct CDR3 sequences, of which roughly 25% were seen once. About 0.73% of the sample rests with the top ten. The sample was naive CD8+ T cells from blood, with Jurkat cell RNA spiked in. The cell subset or site label here, explained by the study, means: FACS-sorted CD8+CD4-CCR7+CD45RA+ naive T cells. Receptors were obtained from a human donor in good health. Some libraries in this study had Jurkat cell RNA spiked in.

This clonotype occurred a few times. The chain couples TRBV7-7 to TRBJ2-1; D is perhaps TRBD2 (6 bases). Per germline, CDR1 SSHAT and CDR2 FNYEAQ (reference sequence). Trimming cost V 1 base and J 4 bases, with 8 bases left between them. The CDR3 loop spans 14 amino acids. The CDR3 region is CASSLGREYNEQFF. The CDR3 region has the DNA TGTGCCAGCAGCTTAGGACGGGAGTACAATGAGCAGTTCTTC.

This clonotype came up many times. The CDR3 loop is CASSLDLRGQPQHF. The CDR3 DNA follows: TGTGCCAGCAGTTTGGATCTCAGGGGACAGCCCCAGCATTTT. The gene calls are TRBV28 and TRBJ1-5; tentative D call: TRBD1 (6 bases). The CDR3 sequence is 14 residues long. Germline CDR1 and CDR2: MDHEN and SYDVKM. Trimming took off 3 bases at V and 7 bases at J, with 13 bases between the two ends.

This clonotype was counted many times. The CDR3 DNA reads as TGTGCCAGCAGCCATAACCGGGACAGGTACACCGGGGAGCTGTTTTTT. This sequence encodes CASSHNRDRYTGELFF. This chain joins TRBV7-9 and TRBJ2-2; 8 positions match TRBD1. The CDR3 is made up of 16 amino acids. The germline V gene has CDR1 SEHNR and CDR2 FQNEAQ (reference sequence). After removal of 5 bases from V and 3 bases from J, the junction contained 8 bases not matched to a gene.

Many counts were recorded for this clonotype. V is TRBV5-8 and J is TRBJ2-7, with TRBD1 matching over 8 bases. Germline values: CDR1 SGHTS, CDR2 YDEGEE. This CDR3 comprises 15 residues. J was trimmed by 2 bases and V by 4 bases; bases with no gene match: 8. The CDR3 spells CASSPGQGSPYEQYF. CDR3 coding DNA: TGTGCCAGCAGCCCCGGACAGGGTAGTCCCTACGAGCAGTACTTC.

Ten or more counts support this clonotype. The CDR3 sequence is CASSSDRALNQPQHF. The CDR3 nucleotides read TGTGCCAGCAGCTCCGACAGGGCCCTGAATCAGCCCCAGCATTTT. The genes are TRBV7-9 and TRBJ1-5, with 7 bases that match TRBD1. The CDR3 is 15 amino acids. The J segment lost 4 bases and the V segment lost 4 bases, leaving 7 bases of the junction unmatched. Per germline, CDR1 SEHNR and CDR2 FQNEAQ (reference sequence).

Note on this clonotype: This may stem from a read error, because a much larger clone lies one nucleotide away. V and J are TRBV13 and TRBJ1-1, with D possibly TRBD1 on 5 matching bases. Germline V lookup: CDR1 PRHDT, CDR2 FYEKMQ (reference sequence). This CDR3 is built from 16 residues. V was trimmed by 6 bases and J by 1 base, leaving 18 bases between them. The CDR3 region has the DNA TGTGCCAGCAGTGCCCGGACTGGGGCTCCGAACACTGAAGCTTTCTTT. This gives the protein CASSARTGAPNTEAFF.

For this clonotype: It may be a read error: a sequence one base away is much more abundant. This chain joins TRBV20-1 and TRBJ2-7, with TRBD1 matching over 9 bases. With 5 bases clipped from V and 5 bases from J, the junction kept 7 bases outside the gene matches. The CDR3 has 13 amino acids. Germline CDR1 and CDR2: DFQATT and SNEGSKA (reference sequence). In DNA form, the CDR3 reads TGCAGTGCTCCACGACAGGGGGGCCACGAGCAGTACTTC. This codes for CSAPRQGGHEQYF.

The sample holds a few counts of this clonotype. The V call is TRBV10-3, the J call TRBJ1-1; no reliable D call. Trimming took off 6 bases at V and 0 bases at J, with 8 bases between the two ends. The CDR3 is 13 residues long. Germline assignment: CDR1 ENHRY and CDR2 SYGVKD. CDR3 residues: CAIRDGMNTEAFF. The CDR3 nucleotides read TGTGCCATCAGGGACGGCATGAACACTGAAGCTTTCTTT.

This clonotype was counted between two and nine times. The chain couples TRBV19 to TRBJ1-1; tentatively, D is TRBD1 (6 bases). Trimming stripped 6 bases from V and 1 base from J, with 9 bases between. The CDR3 consists of 13 residues. Germline assignment: CDR1 LNHDA and CDR2 SQIVND (reference sequence). CDR3 in amino acids: CASRTDRNTEAFF. The CDR3 DNA sequence: TGTGCCAGTAGGACGGACAGGAACACTGAAGCTTTCTTT. The variable domain in full, completed from reference TRBV19 and TRBJ1-1, reads DGGITQSPKYLFRKEGQNVTLSCEQNLNHDAMYWYRQDPGQGLRLIYYSQIVNDFQKGDIAEGYSVSREKKESFPLTVTSAQKNPTAFYLCASRTDRNTEAFFGQGTRLTVV.

The rearrangement uses TRBV12-5 and TRBJ1-1, with D perhaps TRBD1 (6 bases). Trimming cost V 5 bases and J 6 bases, with 22 bases left between them. The CDR3 runs 16 residues. The germline CDR1 and CDR2 sequences are LGHNT and FRNRAP. The CDR3 loop reads CASGQGTLWPEAEAFF. The CDR3, as DNA: TGTGCTAGTGGTCAAGGGACACTCTGGCCAGAGGCTGAAGCTTTCTTT.

Points on this clonotype: This may be a read error, as it is one base from a much larger clone. V gene TRBV6-5 combines with J gene TRBJ2-7; D not certain. The CDR3 extends over 12 amino acids. Germline values: CDR1 MNHEY, CDR2 SVGAGI. V lost 7 bases and J 2 bases, leaving 9 bases between the germline ends. The DNA of the CDR3 is TGTGCCAGCATACCCCGGACCTACGAGCAGTACTTC. Protein sequence: CASIPRTYEQYF.

This clonotype was found many times. The V gene is TRBV12-3 or TRBV12-4, the J gene TRBJ1-1, with no clear D. This CDR3 has 15 residues. V was cut by 0 bases and J by 3 bases, with 11 bases left in between. The chain's CDR3 is CASSLAQYIDTEAFF. For the CDR3, the DNA is TGTGCCAGCAGTTTAGCCCAGTACATAGACACTGAAGCTTTCTTT.

As regards this clonotype: With a much larger clone just one base away, this may be a read error. This chain links TRBV4-2 with TRBJ1-5, with TRBD1 identical over 7 bases. CDR3 size: 14 residues. Germline-derived CDR1 and CDR2 are LGHNA and YNFKEQ. The CDR3 region is CASSPGQWDQPRHF. The DNA for the CDR3 is TGTGCCAGCAGCCCGGGACAGTGGGATCAGCCCCGGCATTTT.

This clonotype was found many times. The rearrangement joins TRBV12-3 or TRBV12-4 to TRBJ1-1; D remains ambiguous. V was trimmed by 5 bases and J by 1 base, leaving 11 bases between them. The CDR3 covers 14 residues. The CDR3 DNA is TGTGCCAGCAGTGGTGACGGGTCGAACACTGAAGCTTTCTTT. The encoded protein is CASSGDGSNTEAFF.

This clonotype was found many times. The chain carries TRBV5-8 and TRBJ2-4; 9 nucleotides match TRBD1. J gave up 8 bases and V 0 bases, and 3 bases lay outside the gene matches. CDR3 length: 14 residues. The germline gives CDR1 SGHTS, CDR2 YDEGEE. The CDR3 region has the DNA TGTGCCAGCAGCTTGGGACAGGGGGTAGACATTCAGTACTTC. As protein: CASSLGQGVDIQYF.

On this clonotype itself: This may be a read error, as it is one base from a much larger clone. The chain links TRBV9 to TRBJ2-2; TRBD2 matches at 9 bases. V gave up 1 base and J gave up 3 bases; unmatched junction bases: 4. CDR1 is SGDLS and CDR2 is YYNGEE in the germline V gene. The CDR3 has 16 amino acids. The CDR3 DNA sequence: TGTGCCAGCAGCGTACTCTCTAGCGGGGACACCGGGGAGCTGTTTTTT. Its translation: CASSVLSSGDTGELFF.

V usage is TRBV13 and J usage is TRBJ1-2, with unresolved D. Trimming removed 2 bases from V and 0 bases from J, with 13 bases in between. The CDR3 contains 16 residues. Germline V gene lookup returns CDR1 PRHDT and CDR2 FYEKMQ (reference sequence). The CDR3 loop is CASSLRPDKANYGYTF. The CDR3 bases are TGTGCCAGCAGCTTAAGGCCAGATAAAGCTAACTATGGCTACACCTTC. The complete variable domain, with remaining parts taken from reference TRBV13 and TRBJ1-2, reads AAGVIQSPRHLIKEKRETATLKCYPIPRHDTVYWYQQGPGQDPQFLISFYEKMQSDKGSIPDRFSAQQFSDYHSELNMSSLELGDSALYFCASSLRPDKANYGYTFGSGTRLTVV.